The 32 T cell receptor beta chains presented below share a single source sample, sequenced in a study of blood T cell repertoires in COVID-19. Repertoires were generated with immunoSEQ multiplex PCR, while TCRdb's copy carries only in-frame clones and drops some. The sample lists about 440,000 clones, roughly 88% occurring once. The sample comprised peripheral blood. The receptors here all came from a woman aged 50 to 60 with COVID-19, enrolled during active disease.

The CDR3: CASSRGSRRGYTF. The CDR3 DNA reads TGTGCCAGTAGTCGCGGATCGCGGAGGGGCTACACCTTC. The rearrangement joins TRBV19 to TRBJ1-2; D is ambiguous. The V and J ends lost 5 bases and 8 bases respectively, with 15 bases between them. This CDR3 has 13 residues. Germline assignment: CDR1 LNHDA and CDR2 SQIVND (reference sequence).

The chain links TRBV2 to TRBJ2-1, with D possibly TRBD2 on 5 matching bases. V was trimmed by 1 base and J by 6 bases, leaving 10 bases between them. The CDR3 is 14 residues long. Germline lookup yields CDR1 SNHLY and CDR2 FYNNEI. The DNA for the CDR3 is TGTGCCAGCAGTGAAGGGGCGAGCGGCAATGAGCAGTTCTTC. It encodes CASSEGASGNEQFF. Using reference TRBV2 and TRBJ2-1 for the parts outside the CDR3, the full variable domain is EPEVTQTPSHQVTQMGQEVILRCVPISNHLYFYWYRQILGQKVEFLVSFYNNEISEKSEIFDDQFSVERPDGSNFTLKIRSTKLEDSAMYFCASSEGASGNEQFFGPGTRLTVL.

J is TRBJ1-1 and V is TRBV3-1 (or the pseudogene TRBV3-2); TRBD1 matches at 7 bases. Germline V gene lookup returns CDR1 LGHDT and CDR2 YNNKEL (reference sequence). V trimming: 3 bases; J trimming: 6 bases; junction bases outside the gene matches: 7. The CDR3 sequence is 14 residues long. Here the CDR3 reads CASSQQDRRSEAFF. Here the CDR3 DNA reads TGTGCCAGCAGCCAGCAGGACAGGAGGTCTGAAGCTTTCTTT.

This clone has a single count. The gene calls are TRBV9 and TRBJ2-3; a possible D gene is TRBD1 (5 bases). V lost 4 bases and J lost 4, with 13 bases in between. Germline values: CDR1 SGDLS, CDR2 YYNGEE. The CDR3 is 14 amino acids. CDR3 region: CASSPNPGSDTQYF. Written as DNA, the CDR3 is TGTGCCAGCAGCCCGAATCCAGGGTCAGATACGCAGTATTTT.

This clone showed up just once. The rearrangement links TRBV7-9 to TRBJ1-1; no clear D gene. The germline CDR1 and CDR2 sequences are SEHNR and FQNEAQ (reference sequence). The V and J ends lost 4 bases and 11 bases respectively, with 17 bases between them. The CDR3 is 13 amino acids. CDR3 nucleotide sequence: TGTGCCAGCAGCTACGGACGGGAAGGTGCGGCTTTCTTT. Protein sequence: CASSYGREGAAFF.

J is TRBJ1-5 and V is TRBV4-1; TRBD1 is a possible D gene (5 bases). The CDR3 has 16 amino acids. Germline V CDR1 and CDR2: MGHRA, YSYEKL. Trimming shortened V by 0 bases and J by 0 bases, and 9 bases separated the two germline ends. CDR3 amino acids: CASSQDPGDSNQPQHF. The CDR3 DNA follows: TGCGCCAGCAGCCAAGATCCGGGGGATAGCAATCAGCCCCAGCATTTT.

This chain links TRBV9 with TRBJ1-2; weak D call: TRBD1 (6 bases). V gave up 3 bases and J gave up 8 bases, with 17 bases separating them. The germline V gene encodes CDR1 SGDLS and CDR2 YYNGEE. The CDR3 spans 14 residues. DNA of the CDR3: TGTGCCAGCAGCGGGGAGGGGCAGGGGCTCGGCTACACCTTC. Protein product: CASSGEGQGLGYTF.

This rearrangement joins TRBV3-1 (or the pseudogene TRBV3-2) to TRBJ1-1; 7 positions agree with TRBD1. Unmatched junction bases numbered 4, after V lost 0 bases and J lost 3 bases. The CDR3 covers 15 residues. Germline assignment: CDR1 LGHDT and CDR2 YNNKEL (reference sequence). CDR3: CASSQDLRGHTEAFF. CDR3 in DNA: TGTGCCAGCAGCCAAGATTTAAGGGGGCACACTGAAGCTTTCTTT.

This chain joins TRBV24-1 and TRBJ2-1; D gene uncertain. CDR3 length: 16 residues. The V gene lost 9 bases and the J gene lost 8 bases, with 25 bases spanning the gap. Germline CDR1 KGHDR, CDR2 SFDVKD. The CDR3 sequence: CATSHSTTADKDEQFF. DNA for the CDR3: TGTGCCACCTCGCACAGTACAACCGCCGACAAAGATGAGCAGTTCTTC.

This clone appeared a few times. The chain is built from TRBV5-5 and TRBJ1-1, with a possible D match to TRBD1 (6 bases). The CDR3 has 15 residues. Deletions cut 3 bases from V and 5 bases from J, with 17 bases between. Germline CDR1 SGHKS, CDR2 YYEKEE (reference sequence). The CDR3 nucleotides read TGTGCCAGCAGCTCCTTAGGGGGGGATGGTACTGAAGCTTTCTTT. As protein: CASSSLGGDGTEAFF.

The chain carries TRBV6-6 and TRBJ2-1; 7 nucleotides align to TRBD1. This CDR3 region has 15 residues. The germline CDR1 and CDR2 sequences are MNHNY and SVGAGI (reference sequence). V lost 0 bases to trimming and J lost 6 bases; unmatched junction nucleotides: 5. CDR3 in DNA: TGTGCCAGCAGTTACTCGACAGGGAACGGCAATGAGCAGTTCTTC. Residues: CASSYSTGNGNEQFF.

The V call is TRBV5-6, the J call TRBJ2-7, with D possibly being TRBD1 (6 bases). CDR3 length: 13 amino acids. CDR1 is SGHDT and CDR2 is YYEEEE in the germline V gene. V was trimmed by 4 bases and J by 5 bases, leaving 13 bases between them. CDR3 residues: CASSPGVSDEQYF. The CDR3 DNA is TGTGCCAGCAGCCCAGGGGTTTCTGACGAGCAGTACTTC.

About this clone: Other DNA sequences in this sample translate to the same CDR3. The CDR3 region has the DNA TGTGCCAGCAGCCAAGATCTAACCGGGGAGCTGTTTTTT. This encodes CASSQDLTGELFF. The J gene is TRBJ2-2, the V gene TRBV3-1 (or the pseudogene TRBV3-2); unclear D gene. CDR1 is LGHDT and CDR2 is YNNKEL in the germline V gene (reference sequence). V lost 0 bases and J 5 bases, leaving 4 bases between the germline ends. The CDR3 sequence is 13 residues long.

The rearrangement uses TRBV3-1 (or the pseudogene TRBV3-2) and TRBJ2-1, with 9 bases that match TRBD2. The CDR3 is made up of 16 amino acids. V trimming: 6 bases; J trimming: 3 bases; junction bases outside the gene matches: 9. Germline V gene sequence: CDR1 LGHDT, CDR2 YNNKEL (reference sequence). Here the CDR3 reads CASRSSGGNLYNEQFF. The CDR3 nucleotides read TGTGCCAGCAGAAGTAGCGGGGGTAACCTCTACAATGAGCAGTTCTTC.

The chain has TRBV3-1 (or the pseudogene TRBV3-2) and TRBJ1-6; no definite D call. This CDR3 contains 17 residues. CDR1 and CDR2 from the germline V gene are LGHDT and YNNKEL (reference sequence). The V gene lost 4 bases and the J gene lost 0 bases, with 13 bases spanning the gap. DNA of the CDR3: TGTGCCAGCAGCCGGACTGGGATGAGCTCCTATAATTCACCCCTCCACTTT. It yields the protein CASSRTGMSSYNSPLHF.

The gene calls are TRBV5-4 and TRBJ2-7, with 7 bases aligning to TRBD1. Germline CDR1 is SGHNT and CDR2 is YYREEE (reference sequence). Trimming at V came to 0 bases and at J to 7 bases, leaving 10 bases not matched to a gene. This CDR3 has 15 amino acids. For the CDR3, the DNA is TGTGCCAGCAGCTTGGAGGCAGGGGGAACGGATGAGCAGTACTTC. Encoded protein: CASSLEAGGTDEQYF.

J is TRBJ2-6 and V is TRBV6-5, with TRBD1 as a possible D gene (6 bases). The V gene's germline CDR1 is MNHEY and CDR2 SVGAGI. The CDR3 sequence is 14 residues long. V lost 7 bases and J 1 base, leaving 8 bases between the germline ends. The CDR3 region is CASTQGSGANVLTF. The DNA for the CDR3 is TGTGCCAGCACACAGGGTTCTGGGGCCAACGTCCTGACTTTC.

CDR3 loop: CASSPGWDYGYTF. Here the CDR3 DNA reads TGTGCCAGCAGCCCGGGGTGGGACTATGGCTACACCTTC. The chain carries TRBV5-5 and TRBJ1-2, with no clear D. This CDR3 region has 13 residues. In germline, CDR1 is SGHKS, CDR2 YYEKEE (reference sequence). Trimming cost V 4 bases and J 3 bases, with 10 bases left between them.

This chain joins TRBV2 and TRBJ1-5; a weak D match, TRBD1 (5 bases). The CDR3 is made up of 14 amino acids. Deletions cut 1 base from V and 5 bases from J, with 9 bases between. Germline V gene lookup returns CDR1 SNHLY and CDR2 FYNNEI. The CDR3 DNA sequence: TGTGCCAGCAGTGAAGGGACAAGGGATCAGCCCCAGCATTTT. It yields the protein CASSEGTRDQPQHF.

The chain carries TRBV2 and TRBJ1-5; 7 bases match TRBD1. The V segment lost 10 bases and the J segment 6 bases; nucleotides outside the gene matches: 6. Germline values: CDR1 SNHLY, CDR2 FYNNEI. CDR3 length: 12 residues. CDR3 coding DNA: TGTGCCACCTCACAGGGGTCTCAGCCCCAGCATTTT. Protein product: CATSQGSQPQHF.

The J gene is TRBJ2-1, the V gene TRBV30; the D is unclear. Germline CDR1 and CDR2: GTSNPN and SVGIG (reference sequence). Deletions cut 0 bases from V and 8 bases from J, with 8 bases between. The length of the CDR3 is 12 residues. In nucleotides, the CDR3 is TGTGCCTGGAGTGTCTTTCGCGATGAGCAGTTCTTC. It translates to CAWSVFRDEQFF.

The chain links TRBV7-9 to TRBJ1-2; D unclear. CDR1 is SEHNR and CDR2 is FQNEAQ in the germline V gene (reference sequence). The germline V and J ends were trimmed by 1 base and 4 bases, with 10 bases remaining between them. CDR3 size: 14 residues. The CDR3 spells CASSLDATGYGYTF. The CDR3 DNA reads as TGTGCCAGCAGCTTAGACGCAACCGGCTATGGCTACACCTTC.

This CDR3 reads CATSAGQFLGYTF. DNA of the CDR3: TGTGCCACCAGCGCTGGACAGTTCCTAGGCTACACCTTC. The chain uses TRBV24-1 and TRBJ1-2; D is perhaps TRBD1 (6 bases). The germline CDR1 and CDR2 sequences are KGHDR and SFDVKD. The CDR3 runs to 13 residues. The V end was cut by 7 bases, the J end by 8 bases, with 16 bases between.

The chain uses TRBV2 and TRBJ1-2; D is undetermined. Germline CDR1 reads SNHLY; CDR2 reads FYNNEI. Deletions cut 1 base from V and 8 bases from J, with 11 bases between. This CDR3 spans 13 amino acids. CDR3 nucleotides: TGTGCCAGCAGTGAAGGATGGCTTTGGGGCTACACCTTC. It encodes CASSEGWLWGYTF.

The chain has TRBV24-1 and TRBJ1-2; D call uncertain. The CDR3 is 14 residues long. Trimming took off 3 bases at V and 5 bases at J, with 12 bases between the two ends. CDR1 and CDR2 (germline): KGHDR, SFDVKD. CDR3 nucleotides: TGTGCCACCAGTGATCCAGATCAATCGTATGGCTACACCTTC. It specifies CATSDPDQSYGYTF.

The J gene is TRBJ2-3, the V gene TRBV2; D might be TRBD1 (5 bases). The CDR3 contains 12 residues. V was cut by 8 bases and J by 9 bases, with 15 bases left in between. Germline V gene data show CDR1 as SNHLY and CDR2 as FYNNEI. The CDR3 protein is CASGAAASTQYF. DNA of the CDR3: TGTGCCAGCGGGGCCGCGGCAAGCACGCAGTATTTT.

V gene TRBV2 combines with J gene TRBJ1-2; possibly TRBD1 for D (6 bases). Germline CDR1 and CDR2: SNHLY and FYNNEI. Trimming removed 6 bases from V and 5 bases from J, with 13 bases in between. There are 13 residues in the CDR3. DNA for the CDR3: TGTGCCAGCAGACTTGGACAGACATATGGCTACACCTTC. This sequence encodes CASRLGQTYGYTF.

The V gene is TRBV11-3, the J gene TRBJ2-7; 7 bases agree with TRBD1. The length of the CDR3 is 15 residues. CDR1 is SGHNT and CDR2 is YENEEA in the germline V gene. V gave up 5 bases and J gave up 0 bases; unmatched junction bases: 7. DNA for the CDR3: TGTGCCAGCAGCGACCCCGGGACAGACTCCTACGAGCAGTACTTC. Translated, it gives CASSDPGTDSYEQYF.

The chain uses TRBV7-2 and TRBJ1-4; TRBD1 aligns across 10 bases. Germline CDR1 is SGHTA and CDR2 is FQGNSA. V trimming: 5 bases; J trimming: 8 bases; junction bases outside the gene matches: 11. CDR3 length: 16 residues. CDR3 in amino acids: CASSTSPGTGVEKLFF. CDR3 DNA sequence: TGTGCCAGCAGCACCTCCCCCGGGACAGGGGTCGAAAAACTGTTTTTT.

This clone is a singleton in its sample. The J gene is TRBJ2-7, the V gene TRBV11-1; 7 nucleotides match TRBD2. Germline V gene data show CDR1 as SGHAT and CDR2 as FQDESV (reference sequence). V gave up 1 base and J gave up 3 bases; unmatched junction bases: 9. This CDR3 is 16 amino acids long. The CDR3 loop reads CASSLVGEGSYYEQYF. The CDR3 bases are TGTGCCAGCAGCTTAGTCGGGGAGGGATCCTACTACGAGCAGTACTTC.

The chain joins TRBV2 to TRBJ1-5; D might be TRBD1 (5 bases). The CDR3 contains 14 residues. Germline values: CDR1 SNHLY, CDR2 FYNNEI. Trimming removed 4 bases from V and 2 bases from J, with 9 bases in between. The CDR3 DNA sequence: TGTGCCAGCAGTGTAGTAGGGGGCAATCAGCCCCAGCATTTT. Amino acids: CASSVVGGNQPQHF.

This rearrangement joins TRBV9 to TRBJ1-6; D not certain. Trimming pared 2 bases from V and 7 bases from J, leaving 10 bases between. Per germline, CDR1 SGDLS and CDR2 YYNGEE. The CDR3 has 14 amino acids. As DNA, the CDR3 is TGTGCCAGCAGCGTCCGGACGGGGAATTCACCCCTCCACTTT. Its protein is CASSVRTGNSPLHF.